This TCR beta chain was retrieved from a study of cytomegalovirus exposure and HLA in healthy donors (dated 2017 in TCRdb). Regarding the research as a whole: According to an earlier analysis of 550 to 700 of the donors, roughly 180 million T cells yielded roughly 110 million unique TCR beta sequences and approximately 300 Gb of sequence data. Around 320 gigabases of sequencing data and some 85 million unique TCR sequences were included in an early release covering about 700 HLA-typed donors. The study was designed to test whether signatures of past pathogen exposure could be identified by cataloging public T cell receptors. Typing coverage differed by locus: A, B, C, DRB1 and DQB1 were typed in about 620-630 donors, DQA1 in 500 to 550, DPA1 in some 610, and DPB1 in around 440. The genetic ancestry cluster associated with self-reported Caucasian donors included approximately 85% of the approximately 430 genotyped donors. About five DR-DQ haplotypes were treated as single units for association and clustering because of strong linkage in the cohort. Genome-wide SNP genotypes for about 55% of the roughly 670 donors were used in a later genetic analysis, which treated that subset as a discovery cohort. The study combined high-throughput TCR immunosequencing, statistical association of individual TCRs with disease status, and machine learning to predict cytomegalovirus infection status. The later analysis used no new phenotypic data to find candidate immune exposures, relying instead on TCR beta sequences and their occurrence across donors. Every discovery cohort repertoire had been produced on one sequencing platform. The T cell repertoires of under 700 subjects were profiled by immunosequencing and related to cytomegalovirus serostatus. An earlier analysis of approximately 580 of the donors used high-throughput TCR beta sequencing to judge whether each TCR beta V gene segment behaved as functional or pseudogenic. In addition to the first cohort of 650 to 800 subjects, a separate validation cohort of approximately 120 different subjects was used. A later analysis re-examined previously published TCR beta repertoires from 600 to 700 donors and added high-resolution HLA genotyping to investigate patterns of TCR occurrence. Donor age, sex, ethnicity and CMV serostatus were compiled together with the repertoire data. Among a few hundred genotyped donors of the cohort, an average of 235,054 unique TCR beta nucleotide sequences were sequenced per donor, around 18% of them non-productive. HLA typing included class I and class II loci at four-digit resolution. The paper's findings and limits, for the study overall: A later analysis found that HLA-associated TCR beta chains were more clonally expanded and had lower generation probabilities than equally common non-associated chains. A further reported finding was that TCR beta sequences accurately predicted the HLA-A and HLA-B alleles for most subjects in the first cohort. It was suggested by the authors that the approach could potentially be generalized to other disease states and immunological phenotypes. In a later analysis, most CMV-associated TCR beta chains were found to appear HLA-restricted, with HLA associations seemingly driven largely by CMV exposure. A cluster of highly shared sequence variants was judged likely to represent a technical artifact of the sequencing pipeline. A few of the identified cytomegalovirus-associated TCR beta chains were confirmed in vitro to be specific for cytomegalovirus antigens. In a later analysis, the rate of TCR association differed among HLA loci, with DRB1 alleles having the most associated TCRs and HLA-C alleles having the fewest. The 87-base-pair reads could not distinguish some IMGT-functional V segments, including TRBV6-2 and TRBV6-3, so those segments were excluded. HLA typing was unavailable for some donors at each locus, so association tests used only the typed subset. When HLA alleles, especially DR and DQ, strongly co-occurred, TCR associations were difficult to assign to individual alleles. In an earlier analysis of some 500 of the donors, most TCR beta V segments appeared in productive rearrangements about 87% or about 30% of the time, broadly matching IMGT annotations. Linkage disequilibrium might explain the correlated functional status among segregating V segments, but an unknown experimental factor could not be excluded. In a later analysis, some 17,000 TCR beta sequences were associated with specific HLA alleles at a false discovery rate of 0.05. In a later analysis, several top co-occurrence clusters were reported to appear linked to parvovirus B19, influenza, CMV and Epstein-Barr virus. Most TCR sequences were observed very rarely across donors, whereas some public TCRs were present in many individuals. The study gave a list of under 200 TCR beta chains associated with cytomegalovirus. An association between a missense DCLRE1C variant and V-gene and J-gene trimming of TCR beta chains was found in a later genetic analysis and replicated in an independent cohort. According to a later genetic analysis, donors in an Asian-associated ancestry cluster had fewer N-insertions in productive TCRs than the approximately 670-donor mean. The earlier analysis of approximately 540 of the donors excluded fewer than 20 rarely observed V segments, including chromosome 9 orphons, because counts were too low. Presence/absence analyses assumed roughly uniform sequencing depth across donors, an assumption that may not hold. The classifier was reported to diagnose cytomegalovirus status with high specificity and sensitivity in both the original and validation cohorts. Immune exposure information for the cohort was limited to CMV serostatus. This cohort had only TCR beta chains sequenced, and the lack of alpha or paired-chain data limited which features could be detected.

The cohort was made up of roughly 670 healthy bone marrow donors. All cohort members were sampled while nominally healthy, although unrecorded immune exposures were likely present. The donor was CMV seropositive and was included in the group of 270 or so seropositive cohort members. A peripheral blood sample was provided by each donor, and peripheral blood mononuclear cells were used for TCR beta sequencing. Genomic DNA extraction from the blood cell samples was performed with the Qiagen DNeasy Blood Extraction Kit. The CDR3 sequence holds 14 residues, the cysteine and phenylalanine included. The DNA shown is the 42-base CDR3, in frame from base 1. As encoded in the germline V gene (reference sequence), CDR1 is SEHNR while CDR2 is FQNEAQ. V loses 2 bases of germline sequence and J loses 5 bases, and the interval between the two ends is 12 bases. Library generation was performed with the immunoSEQ multiplex PCR assay. A mixture of 60 forward primers for TCR Vbeta segments and 13 reverse primers for TCR Jbeta segments was used in the multiplex PCR. The CDR3 region of rearranged TCR beta genes was amplified from genomic DNA with a multiplex PCR assay. On the Illumina HiSeq System, the amplified TCR beta libraries were sequenced as 87-base-pair reads. The authors' pipeline ran thus. In a later analysis, tens of millions of unique TCR beta chains were counted across the 650 to 750 repertoires, and some 10 million of these chains were shared by at least two donors. A nearest-neighbor algorithm error-corrected the raw reads and collapsed the reads into unique sequences, merging closely related sequences to remove PCR and sequencing errors. Alignment of CDR3 sequences to IMGT reference sequences was used to assign V, D and J gene segments. For a sequence to be retained, at least a six-nucleotide match to both a V gene segment and a J gene segment was required. A rearrangement counted as productive if the CDR3 had no stop codons and remained in frame with V and J, and every other rearrangement counted as non-productive. CDR3 was defined according to IMGT convention as the region running from the second conserved V-encoded cysteine to the conserved J-encoded phenylalanine. In an earlier analysis of 587 of the donors, sequences lacking an unambiguous match to a single V gene segment were excluded. An earlier analysis of a few hundred of the donors called V segments functional above 56.7% productive rearrangements and segregating when the between-donor standard deviation exceeded 5%. A statistical classification framework was built to diagnose cytomegalovirus status from the catalog of TCR beta chain sequences. A later analysis assigned V and J genes by comparing TCR nucleotide sequences with IMGT/GENE-DB human TR gene sequences. A later analysis assigned CDR3 sequences and most-parsimonious VDJ recombination scenarios with the TCRdist pipeline. In a later analysis, each TCR beta chain was defined by its CDR3 amino acid sequence together with its V-gene family, and reads without a unique V-gene family were excluded. A later analysis removed 500 to 650 highly shared, low-generation-probability nucleotide sequences to deal with suspected cross-contamination and a sequencing artifact. In a later analysis, a clonal expansion index was calculated for each public chain from normalized within-repertoire ranks of inferred template counts. In a later analysis, generation probabilities were computed with a VDJ recombination model fitted to out-of-frame rearrangements, and the resulting probabilities were checked against IGoR. A later analysis scored TCR-TCR, TCR-HLA and TCR-CMV co-occurrence with hypergeometric tests, applying a repertoire-size bias correction to TCR pairs. In a later analysis, false discovery rates were estimated by permuting HLA or CMV assignments 20 times. In a later analysis, co-occurring TCRs were grouped with DBSCAN, and TCRdist sequence similarity was added when clustering was performed within HLA-allele-positive subsets. For co-occurrence clustering, repertoires with fewer than 30,000 or more than 120,000 public chains were excluded, along with several repertoires with anomalous nucleotide sharing. Drawn from immuneACCESS, this table holds only the in-frame rearrangements with V and J called that TCRdb kept. Clones are partly lost; checked studies trace under half to an unresolved V gene and leave the rest unexplained. V, J and clone size reflect that table, while D and trimming were determined from the DNA. For this sample the table gives about 100,000 clones, of which roughly 75% were detected only once. The top ten hold around 4.8% of the sample.

About this clone itself: What antigen it recognizes has not been identified. Per-base qualities were not stored, and no clone one base away is much larger.

The sequenced sample consisted of PBMCs. Recombination connected TRBV7-9 to TRBJ1-1, with no confident D gene call. The origin of this receptor is a woman younger than 35 in good health and CMV-seropositive. The CDR3 region has the sequence CASSLTGSLTEAFF. The DNA sequence is as follows: TGTGCCAGCAGCTTAACGGGTTCTCTGACTGAAGCTTTCTTT.